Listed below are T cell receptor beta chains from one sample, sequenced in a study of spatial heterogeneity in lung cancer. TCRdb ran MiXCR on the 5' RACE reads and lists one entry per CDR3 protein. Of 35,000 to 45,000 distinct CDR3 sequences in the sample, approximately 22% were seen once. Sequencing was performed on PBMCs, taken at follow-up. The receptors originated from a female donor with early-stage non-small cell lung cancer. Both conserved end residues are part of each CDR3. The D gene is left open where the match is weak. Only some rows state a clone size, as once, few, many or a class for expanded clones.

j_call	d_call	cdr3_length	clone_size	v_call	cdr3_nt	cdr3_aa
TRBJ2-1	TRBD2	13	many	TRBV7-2	TGTGCCAGCAGCTTAGGGGAGGGCCGTGAGCAGTTCTTC	CASSLGEGREQFF
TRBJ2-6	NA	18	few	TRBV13	TGTGCCAGCAGCTTAGCGGACTCTTTCCTCTCTGGGGCCAACGTCCTGACTTTC	CASSLADSFLSGANVLTF
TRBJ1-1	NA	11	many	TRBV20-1	TGCAGTGCTAGATGGAACACTGAAGCTTTCTTT	CSARWNTEAFF
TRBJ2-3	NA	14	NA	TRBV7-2	TGTGCCAGCCGCTTGCTTGGGGGCACAGATACGCAGTATTTT	CASRLLGGTDTQYF
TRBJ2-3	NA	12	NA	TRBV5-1	TGCGCCAGCAGCTTGGAGACAGATACGCAGTATTTT	CASSLETDTQYF
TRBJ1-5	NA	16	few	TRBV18	TGTGCCAGCTCACTAGGACGGAGTTATAGCAATCAGCCCCAGCATTTT	CASSLGRSYSNQPQHF
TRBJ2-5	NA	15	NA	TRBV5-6	TGTGCCAGCAGCCCCAGTCACCAGGGTGGGGAGACCCAGTACTTC	CASSPSHQGGETQYF
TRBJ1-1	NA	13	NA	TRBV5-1	TGCGCCAGCAGCTTACAGGAGAACACTGAAGCTTTCTTT	CASSLQENTEAFF
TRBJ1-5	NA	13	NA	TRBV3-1	TGTGCCAGCAGTCAACAGGGCAATCAGCCCCAGCATTTT	CASSQQGNQPQHF
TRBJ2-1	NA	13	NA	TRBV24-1	TGTGCCACCAGTGACGGTAGCTACAATGAGCAGTTCTTC	CATSDGSYNEQFF
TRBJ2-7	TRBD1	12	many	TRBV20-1	TGCAGTGCTAGACCCTCAGGGGGCGAGCAGTACTTC	CSARPSGGEQYF
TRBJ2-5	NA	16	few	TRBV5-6	TGTGCCAGCAGCTTCGGATATTCCAAGTCCCAAGAGACCCAGTACTTC	CASSFGYSKSQETQYF
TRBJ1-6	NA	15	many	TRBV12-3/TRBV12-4	TGTGCCAGCAGTTTACAATCCGGGGCCAATTCACCCCTCCACTTT	CASSLQSGANSPLHF
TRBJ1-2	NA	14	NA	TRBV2	TGTGCCAGCAGTTCCTTTGGGGGAGGTGGAGGCTACACCTTC	CASSSFGGGGGYTF
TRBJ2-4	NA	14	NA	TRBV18	TGTGCCAGCTCACCGGACACGGCTAACAACATTCAGTACTTC	CASSPDTANNIQYF
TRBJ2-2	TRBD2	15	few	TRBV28	TGTGCCAGCAGCTTACTAGCGGGAGGCCCCGGGGAGCTGTTTTTT	CASSLLAGGPGELFF
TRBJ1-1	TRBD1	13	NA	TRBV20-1	TGCAGTGCTAGGAGGACAGGGGGCACTGAAGCTTTCTTT	CSARRTGGTEAFF
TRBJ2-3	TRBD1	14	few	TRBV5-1	TGCGCCAGCAGGGGGACAGGGGGACCAGATACGCAGTATTTT	CASRGTGGPDTQYF
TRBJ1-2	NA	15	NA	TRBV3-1	TGTGCCAGCAGCCAAGACCTAGCGAGGGGTGGCGGCTACACCTTC	CASSQDLARGGGYTF
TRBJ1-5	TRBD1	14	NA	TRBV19	TGTGCCTCAAGGGGGCAGCTGGGCGGTCAGCCCCAGCATTTT	CASRGQLGGQPQHF
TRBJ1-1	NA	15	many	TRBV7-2	TGTGCCAGCAGCTTAGCTGGGGGAAGTTACACTGAAGCTTTCTTT	CASSLAGGSYTEAFF
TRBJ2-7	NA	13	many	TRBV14	TGTGCCAGCAGCAACGTGAGAGGCTACGAGCAGTACTTC	CASSNVRGYEQYF
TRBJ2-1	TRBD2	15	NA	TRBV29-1	TGCAGCGTTGGAGCTAGCGGGAGTATCGACAATGAGCAGTTCTTC	CSVGASGSIDNEQFF
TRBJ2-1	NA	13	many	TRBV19	TGTGCCAGTAGTATCCCCAGGGGGGGTGAGCAGTTCTTC	CASSIPRGGEQFF
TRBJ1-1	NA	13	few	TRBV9	TGTGCCAGCGCCCTCATACAGGGAACTGAAGCTTTCTTT	CASALIQGTEAFF
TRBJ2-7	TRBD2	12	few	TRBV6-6	TGTGCCAGCGGCGGGGGCTCCTACGAGCAGTACTTC	CASGGGSYEQYF
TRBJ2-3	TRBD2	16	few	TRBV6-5	TGTGCCAGCAGTTTGGGCGCTAGCGGGAGCACAGATACGCAGTATTTT	CASSLGASGSTDTQYF
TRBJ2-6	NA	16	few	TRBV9	TGTGCCAGCAGCGTAGCCTTCAGCTCTGGGGCCAACGTCCTGACTTTC	CASSVAFSSGANVLTF
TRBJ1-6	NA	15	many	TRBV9	TGTGCCAGCAGCGTAGAACCGGGGGGAAATTCACCCCTCCACTTT	CASSVEPGGNSPLHF
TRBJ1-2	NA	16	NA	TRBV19	TGTGCCAGTAGTACCTGGGACGGAGGCACTAACTATGGCTACACCTTC	CASSTWDGGTNYGYTF
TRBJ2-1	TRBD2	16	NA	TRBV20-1	TGCAGTGCCTTTCATCTAGCGGTTGGGGATGACAATGAGCAGTTCTTC	CSAFHLAVGDDNEQFF
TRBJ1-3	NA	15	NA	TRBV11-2	TGTGCCAGCAGCATCCTCAGGGGAAGTGGAAACACCATATATTTT	CASSILRGSGNTIYF
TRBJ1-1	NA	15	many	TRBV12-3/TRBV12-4	TGTGCCAGCAGGGACGGAGGGGGTGAGAACACTGAAGCTTTCTTT	CASRDGGGENTEAFF
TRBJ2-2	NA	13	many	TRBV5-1	TGCGCCAGCAGCTTGTTGAACACCGGGGAGCTGTTTTTT	CASSLLNTGELFF
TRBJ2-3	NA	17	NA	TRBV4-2	TGTGCCAGCAGCCAAGAGAACGGATTGAGCGAGGTAGATACGCAGTATTTT	CASSQENGLSEVDTQYF
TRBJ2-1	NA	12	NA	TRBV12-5	TGTGCTTGCAACCTAGGTGTCGATGAGCAGTTCTTC	CACNLGVDEQFF
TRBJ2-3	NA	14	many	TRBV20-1	TGCAGTGCCCGCCGGGACCCCAGCACAGATACGCAGTATTTT	CSARRDPSTDTQYF
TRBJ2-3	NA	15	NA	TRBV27	TGTGCCAGCAGTTTATTACCGCAGGGAAGAGATACGCAGTATTTT	CASSLLPQGRDTQYF
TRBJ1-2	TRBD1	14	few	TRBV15	TGTGCCACCAGCAGATCAGGGACAGGAGATGGCTACACCTTC	CATSRSGTGDGYTF
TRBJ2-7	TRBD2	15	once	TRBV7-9	TGTGCCAGCAGGATGCAGCTAGCGGGAGGTTCCGAGCAGTACTTC	CASRMQLAGGSEQYF
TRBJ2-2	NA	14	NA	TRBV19	TGTGCCAGTAGTATAGCTGGGAACACCGGGGAGCTGTTTTTT	CASSIAGNTGELFF